This entry lists 29 T cell receptor beta chains sequenced from one sample in a study of cytomegalovirus exposure and HLA in healthy donors. The PCR had 60 Vbeta and 13 Jbeta primers. Using immunoSEQ multiplex PCR, the repertoire was profiled, and TCRdb retains in-frame clones only, with some absent. The sample contains some 64,000 clones, roughly 90% of which appear only once. Sequencing used PBMCs. These receptors originate from a man aged 30 to 45 in good health and CMV-seropositive.

This sequence joins TRBV4-1 and TRBJ2-1, with 8 bases aligning to TRBD2. Germline V lookup: CDR1 MGHRA, CDR2 YSYEKL. V was pared by 4 bases and J by 12 bases, with 11 bases of the junction left unmatched. The length of the CDR3 is 14 residues. The CDR3 nucleotides are TGCGCCAGCAGCCCACAAAAAACGGGACTAGGGCAGTTCTTC. As protein: CASSPQKTGLGQFF.

This chain links TRBV25-1 with TRBJ2-7; 9 bases agree with TRBD2. The CDR3 totals 15 residues. CDR1 and CDR2 (germline): MGHDK, SYGVNS. J was trimmed by 5 bases and V by 1 base; bases with no gene match: 6. This CDR3 is CASSESSGMLNEQYF. CDR3 nucleotide sequence: TGTGCCAGCAGTGAATCTAGCGGGATGTTAAACGAGCAGTACTTC.

The chain uses TRBV30 and TRBJ2-7; TRBD2 matches at 10 bases. Germline CDR1 GTSNPN, CDR2 SVGIG (reference sequence). V lost 3 bases and J lost 4; bases outside the gene matches: 6. This CDR3 comprises 14 residues. The chain's CDR3 is CAWREAGGLYEQYF. CDR3 bases: TGTGCCTGGAGAGAAGCGGGAGGGTTATACGAGCAGTACTTC.

In this sample, this clone turned up a few times. V usage is TRBV6-1 and J usage is TRBJ1-6; D is uncertain. This CDR3 is built from 15 residues. Germline loops: CDR1 MNHNS, CDR2 SASEGT. Deletions cut 5 bases from V and 0 bases from J, with 8 bases between. This chain's CDR3 is CASSSASSYNSPLHF. For the CDR3, the DNA is TGTGCCAGCAGTTCAGCTAGCTCCTATAATTCACCCCTCCACTTT.

The gene calls are TRBV11-2 and TRBJ2-1; no firm D call. The V and J ends lost 5 bases and 2 bases respectively, with 13 bases between them. CDR3 length: 15 amino acids. The germline V gene encodes CDR1 SGHAT and CDR2 FQNNGV. CDR3 protein: CASSPTLQTYNEQFF. CDR3 nucleotides: TGTGCCAGCAGCCCGACTCTCCAAACCTACAATGAGCAGTTCTTC.

This clone appeared a single time. J is TRBJ2-3 and V is TRBV9, with D possibly TRBD2 on 6 matching bases. This CDR3 region has 14 residues. The V gene's germline CDR1 is SGDLS and CDR2 YYNGEE. The V end lost 4 bases, the J end lost 2 bases, and 11 bases lay between the germline ends. The CDR3 protein is CASSLSGSTDTQYF. CDR3 in DNA: TGTGCCAGCAGCTTGAGCGGGTCCACAGATACGCAGTATTTT.

This chain connects TRBV7-6 to TRBJ2-5; TRBD1 matches 8 bases. The closer fit of TRBJ2-7 to the DNA end suggests the J call may be wrong. The CDR3 loop spans 12 amino acids. Germline V CDR1 and CDR2: SGHVS, FNYEAQ. As DNA, the CDR3 is TGTGCCAGCAGTTTTACAGGGGGCGAGCAGTACTTC. Translation: CASSFTGGEQYF.

J is TRBJ2-5 and V is TRBV7-9, with 7 bases identical to TRBD2. The CDR3 consists of 16 residues. V shed 3 bases and J 5 bases; nucleotides not matched to a gene: 12. Germline CDR1 and CDR2: SEHNR and FQNEAQ (reference sequence). Here the CDR3 DNA reads TGTGCCAGCAGCTTCCTCGGACTAGAGCTAGGGGAGACCCAGTACTTC. This gives the protein CASSFLGLELGETQYF.

The chain links TRBV6-5 to TRBJ2-7; D is unresolved. The CDR3 is 16 amino acids. Germline V CDR1 and CDR2: MNHEY, SVGAGI. The germline V and J ends were trimmed by 0 bases and 0 bases, with 12 bases remaining between them. CDR3 DNA sequence: TGTGCCAGCAGTTACTCGGCGGAGAAGAGCTCCTACGAGCAGTACTTC. Amino acids: CASSYSAEKSSYEQYF.

This chain connects TRBV6-5 to TRBJ1-1, with D tentatively TRBD1 (5 bases). CDR3 length: 14 residues. V was shortened by 2 bases and J by 1 base, with 8 bases between the two germline ends. Germline V gene sequence: CDR1 MNHEY, CDR2 SVGAGI. CDR3 in amino acids: CASSYMGGNTEAFF. For the CDR3, the DNA is TGTGCCAGCAGTTACATGGGGGGGAACACTGAAGCTTTCTTT.

V is TRBV6-5 and J is TRBJ2-3; perhaps TRBD1 as D (6 bases). With 8 bases removed from V and 3 bases from J, the gap between germline ends came to 12 bases. Germline V gene sequence: CDR1 MNHEY, CDR2 SVGAGI. The CDR3 spans 13 residues. CDR3 DNA: TGTGCCAGCCGCAGGGGAAGAACAGATACGCAGTATTTT. Translated, it gives CASRRGRTDTQYF.

This clone is a singleton in its sample. V gene TRBV2 combines with J gene TRBJ2-1; a weak D match, TRBD2 (5 bases). Trimming pared 2 bases from V and 2 bases from J, leaving 10 bases between. Germline CDR1 SNHLY, CDR2 FYNNEI. The CDR3 extends over 15 amino acids. The CDR3 sequence: CASSERRIAYNEQFF. Here the CDR3 DNA reads TGTGCCAGCAGTGAAAGGAGGATCGCCTACAATGAGCAGTTCTTC.

This chain uses TRBV7-2 with TRBJ2-7; 7 bases are shared with TRBD2. V gave up 1 base and J gave up 0 bases; unmatched junction bases: 3. CDR1 and CDR2 from the germline V gene are SGHTA and FQGNSA. The CDR3 is 15 amino acids. DNA for the CDR3: TGTGCCAGCAGCTTAGGAGCGGGGAGCTCCTACGAGCAGTACTTC. This codes for CASSLGAGSSYEQYF.

Comment on this clone: At one boundary the junction diverges from the germline segment, which might be a read error. The chain uses TRBV7-7 and TRBJ2-5; TRBD1 aligns across 7 bases. CDR3 length equals 17 residues. Germline values: CDR1 SSHAT, CDR2 FNYEAQ (reference sequence). The CDR3 bases are TGTGCTAGCAGCTTCGGGGCTCCCGACAGGGATCAAGAGACCCAGTACTTC. Translating it yields CASSFGAPDRDQETQYF.

J is TRBJ2-1 and V is TRBV11-2; TRBD2 matches 7 bases. After removal of 5 bases from V and 6 bases from J, the junction contained 10 bases not matched to a gene. Germline assignment: CDR1 SGHAT and CDR2 FQNNGV. CDR3 length: 15 residues. The CDR3 DNA reads as TGTGCCAGCAGCCCCAACACCGGGACTACCAATGAGCAGTTCTTC. This codes for CASSPNTGTTNEQFF.

The gene calls are TRBV27 and TRBJ2-2, with 8 bases lining up with TRBD2. In germline, CDR1 is MNHEY, CDR2 SMNVEV (reference sequence). With V trimmed by 5 bases and J by 4 bases, 9 bases remained unmatched. CDR3 length: 16 amino acids. In nucleotides, the CDR3 is TGTGCCAGCAGTCTTCGGGAGGGAGGATTCACCGGGGAGCTGTTTTTT. Its translation: CASSLREGGFTGELFF.

The V and J genes are TRBV19 and TRBJ1-1; 8 nucleotides match TRBD1. V shed 10 bases, J shed 4 bases, and the junction held 5 bases outside the gene matches. This CDR3 comprises 12 residues. Germline values: CDR1 LNHDA, CDR2 SQIVND (reference sequence). The CDR3 nucleotides are TGTGCCATCAGGGGGCTTGGCACTGAAGCTTTCTTT. Its translation is CAIRGLGTEAFF.

A few counts support this clone. The V and J genes are TRBV4-2 and TRBJ1-3; no clear D. The CDR3 sequence is 15 residues long. V was cut by 0 bases and J by 4 bases, with 10 bases left in between. Germline V CDR1 and CDR2: LGHNA, YNFKEQ. CDR3 in DNA: TGTGCCAGCAGCCAAGATAAGGCAGCGGGAAACACCATATATTTT. Its protein product is CASSQDKAAGNTIYF.

The chain combines TRBV2 with TRBJ1-2, with 11 bases identical to TRBD1. CDR1 is SNHLY and CDR2 is FYNNEI in the germline V gene. The CDR3 spans 14 residues. J lost 4 bases, V lost 10 bases, and 8 bases had no gene match. The CDR3 protein is CATSGTGGPYGYTF. In DNA, the CDR3 is TGTGCCACCTCCGGGACAGGGGGACCCTATGGCTACACCTTC.

V is TRBV18 and J is TRBJ2-7, with TRBD1 as a possible D gene (6 bases). CDR1 is KGHSH, CDR2 LQKENI, per germline. This CDR3 is built from 15 residues. The V gene lost 5 bases and the J gene lost 5 bases, with 19 bases spanning the gap. This chain's CDR3 is CASSLNRLGTNEQYF. The DNA of the CDR3 is TGTGCCAGCTCATTAAATCGGCTGGGGACAAACGAGCAGTACTTC.

The rearrangement links TRBV23-1 to TRBJ2-3; D possibly corresponds to TRBD2 (7 bases). TRBV23-1 is annotated as an ORF whose role is uncertain. Trimming took off 1 base at V and 1 base at J, with 21 bases between the two ends. The CDR3 covers 19 residues. The CDR3 DNA sequence: TGCGCCAGCAGTCAATGGGGGGGCCCTAGCGGCCTCGGCACAGATACGCAGTATTTT. This translates into CASSQWGGPSGLGTDTQYF.

The genes are TRBV7-9 and TRBJ1-4, with 9 positions matching TRBD1. Germline loops: CDR1 SEHNR, CDR2 FQNEAQ (reference sequence). J lost 6 bases, V lost 4 bases, and 15 bases had no gene match. The CDR3 runs to 18 residues. Written as DNA, the CDR3 is TGTGCCAGCAGCTCTTTACAGGGGGCACTAATGGGGGATGAAAAACTGTTTTTT. Protein: CASSSLQGALMGDEKLFF.

This chain connects TRBV4-1 to TRBJ2-1; 7 bases line up with TRBD1. The trim removed 0 bases at V and 7 bases at J, leaving 6 bases unmatched. Germline CDR1 reads MGHRA; CDR2 reads YSYEKL. This CDR3 is built from 15 residues. The CDR3 region has the DNA TGCGCCAGCAGCCAAGAGTCGGGCAGGGGGAATGAGCAGTTCTTC. Its protein is CASSQESGRGNEQFF.

As DNA, the CDR3 is TGTGCCAGCAGTATACAAAGCGGGAGGGGGAACACCGGGGAGCTGTTTTTT. Its protein product is CASSIQSGRGNTGELFF. This chain joins TRBV27 and TRBJ2-2; 10 positions match TRBD2. The CDR3 covers 17 residues. The trim removed 5 bases at V and 1 base at J, leaving 7 bases unmatched. Germline V gene lookup returns CDR1 MNHEY and CDR2 SMNVEV (reference sequence).

This chain links TRBV5-4 with TRBJ2-5; 7 bases are shared with TRBD1. Germline trimming cut 4 bases from V and 2 bases from J; bases unmatched to any gene: 11. From germline, CDR1 is SGHNT and CDR2 YYREEE (reference sequence). This CDR3 region has 16 residues. This chain's CDR3 is CASSAQTGKRQETQYF. The CDR3 bases are TGTGCCAGCAGCGCCCAGACAGGGAAAAGGCAAGAGACCCAGTACTTC.

This chain uses TRBV7-3 with TRBJ2-3; D is ambiguous. This CDR3 is 15 amino acids long. Trimming removed 1 base at V and 3 bases at J, with 11 bases between. Germline-derived CDR1 and CDR2 are SGHTA and FQGTGA. The CDR3 region has the DNA TGTGCCAGCAGCTTAAACCCCGCTGCGACAGATACGCAGTATTTT. Amino acid sequence: CASSLNPAATDTQYF.

To note about this clone: The sample holds other DNA sequences that translate to the same CDR3. The chain combines TRBV11-3 with TRBJ2-3; TRBD2 aligns across 7 bases. The CDR3 spans 14 residues. After removal of 7 bases from V and 4 bases from J, the junction contained 8 bases not matched to a gene. Looked up from germline, CDR1 is SGHNT and CDR2 is YENEEA. The CDR3 is CASTLGGGADTQYF. CDR3 DNA: TGTGCCAGCACCTTGGGGGGGGGTGCAGATACGCAGTATTTT.

About this clone: Germline and junction disagree at one end, which may indicate a read error. The chain uses TRBV7-7 and TRBJ2-7, with TRBD1 identical over 7 bases. Per the germline V gene, CDR1 is SSHAT and CDR2 is FNYEAQ (reference sequence). The CDR3 spans 13 residues. CDR3 sequence reads: CASSLSGGYEQYF. The DNA for the CDR3 is TGTGCTAGCAGCTTATCAGGGGGCTACGAGCAGTACTTC.

This chain links TRBV11-2 with TRBJ1-1; D perhaps matches TRBD1 (6 bases). The germline CDR1 and CDR2 sequences are SGHAT and FQNNGV. V was pared by 4 bases and J by 1 base, with 10 bases between. This CDR3 has 14 residues. The CDR3 DNA sequence: TGTGCCAGCAGCTCGGGCAGGGGGAACACTGAAGCTTTCTTT. Protein product: CASSSGRGNTEAFF.